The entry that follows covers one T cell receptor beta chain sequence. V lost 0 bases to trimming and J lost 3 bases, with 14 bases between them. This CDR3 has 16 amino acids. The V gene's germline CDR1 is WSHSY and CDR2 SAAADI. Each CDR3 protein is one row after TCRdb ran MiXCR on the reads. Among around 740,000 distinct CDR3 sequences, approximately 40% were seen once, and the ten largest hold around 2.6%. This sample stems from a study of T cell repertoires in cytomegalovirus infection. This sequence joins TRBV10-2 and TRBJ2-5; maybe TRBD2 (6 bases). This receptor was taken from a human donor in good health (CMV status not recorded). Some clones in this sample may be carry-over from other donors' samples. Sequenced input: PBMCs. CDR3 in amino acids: CASSESWRGAEETQYF. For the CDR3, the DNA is TGCGCCAGCAGTGAGTCCTGGAGGGGCGCGGAAGAGACCCAGTACTTC.